The 5 T cell receptor beta chains reported below all come from one sample, sequenced in a study of cytomegalovirus exposure and HLA in healthy donors. The PCR was carried out with 60 Vbeta primers and 13 Jbeta primers. Here immunoSEQ multiplex PCR was the method, and the copy in TCRdb shows in-frame clones only, minus some. In the table there are fewer than 200,000 clones, roughly four fifths of which are singletons. The sequenced material came from PBMCs. All receptors derive from a woman under 30 in good health and CMV-seronegative.

The chain links TRBV13 to TRBJ2-7; 8 nucleotides agree with TRBD1. CDR3 size: 14 residues. Germline-derived CDR1 and CDR2 are PRHDT and FYEKMQ (reference sequence). The trim removed 1 base at V and 2 bases at J, leaving 1 base unmatched. CDR3 residues: CASSLEDRAYEQYF. The CDR3 nucleotides read TGTGCCAGCAGCTTAGAGGACAGGGCCTACGAGCAGTACTTC.

This clone has only a few counts. The rearrangement joins TRBV19 to TRBJ2-1; 9 nucleotides agree with TRBD2. Germline V lookup: CDR1 LNHDA, CDR2 SQIVND (reference sequence). The J segment lost 6 bases and the V segment lost 6 bases, leaving 9 bases of the junction unmatched. The CDR3 has 15 residues. The CDR3 here is CASREAGGEANEQFF. The CDR3, as DNA: TGTGCCAGTAGGGAGGCGGGGGGGGAGGCCAATGAGCAGTTCTTC.

This clone was seen a handful of times. The chain joins TRBV18 to TRBJ1-6, with a tentative D call TRBD1 (6 bases). Looked up from germline, CDR1 is KGHSH and CDR2 is LQKENI. CDR3 length: 15 amino acids. The V gene lost 2 bases and the J gene lost 8 bases, with 13 bases spanning the gap. This CDR3 reads CASSPAGALDSPLHF. CDR3 DNA sequence: TGTGCCAGCTCACCAGCAGGGGCTCTAGATTCACCCCTCCACTTT.

This chain links TRBV15 with TRBJ2-1, with TRBD2 matching over 9 bases. The CDR3 contains 16 residues. Looked up from germline, CDR1 is LNHNV and CDR2 is YYDKDF (reference sequence). V lost 5 bases and J lost 2; bases outside the gene matches: 7. The CDR3 here is CATSGSGGLPYNEQFF. The CDR3 coding sequence is TGTGCCACCAGCGGTAGCGGGGGCCTACCCTACAATGAGCAGTTCTTC.

V usage is TRBV19 and J usage is TRBJ1-5; 7 bases are a match to TRBD1. The germline gives CDR1 LNHDA, CDR2 SQIVND (reference sequence). J was trimmed by 5 bases and V by 4 bases; bases with no gene match: 2. The CDR3 is 13 residues long. The CDR3 here is CASSRDSYQPQHF. The CDR3 nucleotides read TGTGCCAGTAGTAGGGACAGTTATCAGCCCCAGCATTTT.